These 9 T cell receptor beta chains were sequenced from one sample in a study of lymphopenia after photon versus proton radiotherapy. The table came from immunoSEQ multiplex PCR; TCRdb's copy has only in-frame clones and leaves some out. The top ten hold 2% to 2.5% of the sample, which has about 45,000 clones, roughly 85% seen once. Sequencing was performed on peripheral blood, taken from a patient treated with photon-based radiotherapy. The source is a man in his forties with gastric cancer.

The chain uses TRBV5-5 and TRBJ1-5; tentative D call: TRBD1 (6 bases). The CDR3 has 16 amino acids. Per the germline V gene, CDR1 is SGHKS and CDR2 is YYEKEE (reference sequence). Trimming stripped 0 bases from V and 1 base from J, with 11 bases between. The CDR3 region is CASSLAGARSNQPQHF. CDR3 DNA sequence: TGTGCCAGCAGCTTGGCAGGGGCCAGGAGCAATCAGCCCCAGCATTTT.

The sample holds one count of this clone. CDR3 sequence: CASTGTQLPETQYF. As DNA, the CDR3 is TGTGCCAGCACAGGGACCCAGCTTCCGGAGACCCAGTACTTC. V gene TRBV2 combines with J gene TRBJ2-5; D possibly uses TRBD1 or TRBD2 (5 bases each). Germline V gene sequence: CDR1 SNHLY, CDR2 FYNNEI. Trimming removed 7 bases from V and 5 bases from J, with 17 bases in between. This CDR3 has 14 residues.

This chain links TRBV7-3 with TRBJ2-2; 8 bases are a match to TRBD1. Trimming at V came to 5 bases and at J to 7 bases, leaving 6 bases not matched to a gene. The CDR3 consists of 14 residues. Per the germline V gene, CDR1 is SGHTA and CDR2 is FQGTGA. The CDR3 region is CASSVNRGIGELFF. CDR3 in DNA: TGTGCCAGCAGCGTAAACAGGGGGATCGGGGAGCTGTTTTTT.

This rearrangement joins TRBV30 to TRBJ1-5; TRBD1 matches 7 bases. J was trimmed by 5 bases and V by 3 bases; bases with no gene match: 10. The CDR3 length is 15 residues. Per the germline V gene, CDR1 is GTSNPN and CDR2 is SVGIG (reference sequence). CDR3 nucleotide sequence: TGTGCCTGGAGAGAGAACAGGGGCTGGGATCAGCCCCAGCATTTT. As protein: CAWRENRGWDQPQHF.

This sequence joins TRBV7-9 and TRBJ1-2, with D perhaps TRBD1 (6 bases). In germline, CDR1 is SEHNR, CDR2 FQNEAQ (reference sequence). V lost 5 bases and J lost 0, with 16 bases in between. The CDR3 totals 16 residues. CDR3 DNA: TGTGCCAGCAGCCCAGGGGCTCACCCCTCTAACTATGGCTACACCTTC. Amino acids: CASSPGAHPSNYGYTF.

The J gene is TRBJ1-1, the V gene TRBV7-9, with D perhaps TRBD1 (5 bases). CDR1 is SEHNR, CDR2 FQNEAQ, per germline (reference sequence). The CDR3 contains 13 residues. The germline V and J ends were trimmed by 7 bases and 6 bases, with 15 bases remaining between them. CDR3 sequence reads: CASTTSRDPEAFF. The CDR3 DNA is TGTGCCAGCACCACGTCCAGGGACCCTGAAGCTTTCTTT.

The V and J genes are TRBV5-1 and TRBJ2-3, with D uncertain. The CDR3 has 12 residues. V lost 1 base and J 4 bases, leaving 4 bases between the germline ends. In germline, CDR1 is SGHRS, CDR2 YFSETQ. CDR3 in amino acids: CASSLRADTQYF. The CDR3 region has the DNA TGCGCCAGCAGCTTGAGAGCAGATACGCAGTATTTT.

The chain uses TRBV6-6 and TRBJ1-2; TRBD1 agrees at 7 bases. Trimming cost V 5 bases and J 7 bases; bases outside gene matches: 7. This CDR3 comprises 13 residues. The germline V gene has CDR1 MNHNY and CDR2 SVGAGI (reference sequence). The DNA of the CDR3 is TGTGCCAGCAGTCTAACAGGGGATGGTGGCTACACCTTC. Translated, it gives CASSLTGDGGYTF.

V and J are TRBV5-1 and TRBJ2-2; no reliable D call. The CDR3 extends over 15 amino acids. The germline V gene has CDR1 SGHRS and CDR2 YFSETQ. The V end lost 0 bases, the J end lost 5 bases, and 11 bases lay between the germline ends. For the CDR3, the DNA is TGCGCCAGCAGCTTGGCCCTTCGTGGGACCGGGGAGCTGTTTTTT. Translation gives CASSLALRGTGELFF.